This T cell receptor (beta chain) was documented in a study of cytomegalovirus exposure and HLA in healthy donors. Study observations and caveats: Common viral pathogens (according to a later analysis) appeared linked to several of the most significant clusters.

With respect to this clone: Its antigen remains unknown.

The ends lost 4 bases at V and 2 bases at J; junction bases unmatched: 7. From germline, CDR1 is SGHNT and CDR2 YYREEE (reference sequence). The CDR3 is 16 residues long. The PCR contained 60 Vbeta and 13 Jbeta primers. Study processing details: The authors later counted roughly 79 million unique TCR beta chains, 9 million to 12 million of them shared. TCRdb keeps only in-frame clones here, not all; method: immunoSEQ multiplex PCR. The DNA gave D and trimming, while V, J and clone size come from that table. The data hold about 150,000 clones, with over 70% observed a single time. The chain recombines TRBV5-4 with TRBJ1-4; 8 bases line up with TRBD1. This clonotype was obtained from a man aged 30 to 45 in good health and CMV-seronegative. The sequenced material came from PBMCs. CDR3 DNA: TGTGCCAGCAGCATAGGACAGGGCCGGACTAATGAAAAACTGTTTTTT. Protein product: CASSIGQGRTNEKLFF.